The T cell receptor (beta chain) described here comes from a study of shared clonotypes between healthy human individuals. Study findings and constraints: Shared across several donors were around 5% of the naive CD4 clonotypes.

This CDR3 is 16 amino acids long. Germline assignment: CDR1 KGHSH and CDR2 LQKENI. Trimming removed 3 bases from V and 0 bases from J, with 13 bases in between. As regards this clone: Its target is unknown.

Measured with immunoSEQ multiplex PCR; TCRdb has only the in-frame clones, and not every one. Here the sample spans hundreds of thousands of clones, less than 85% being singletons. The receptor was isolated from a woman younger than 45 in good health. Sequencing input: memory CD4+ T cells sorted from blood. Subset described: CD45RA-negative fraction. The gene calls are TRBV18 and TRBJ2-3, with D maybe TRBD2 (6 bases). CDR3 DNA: TGTGCCAGCTCACCGAGCCCGGGACTTAGCACAGATACGCAGTATTTT. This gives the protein CASSPSPGLSTDTQYF.